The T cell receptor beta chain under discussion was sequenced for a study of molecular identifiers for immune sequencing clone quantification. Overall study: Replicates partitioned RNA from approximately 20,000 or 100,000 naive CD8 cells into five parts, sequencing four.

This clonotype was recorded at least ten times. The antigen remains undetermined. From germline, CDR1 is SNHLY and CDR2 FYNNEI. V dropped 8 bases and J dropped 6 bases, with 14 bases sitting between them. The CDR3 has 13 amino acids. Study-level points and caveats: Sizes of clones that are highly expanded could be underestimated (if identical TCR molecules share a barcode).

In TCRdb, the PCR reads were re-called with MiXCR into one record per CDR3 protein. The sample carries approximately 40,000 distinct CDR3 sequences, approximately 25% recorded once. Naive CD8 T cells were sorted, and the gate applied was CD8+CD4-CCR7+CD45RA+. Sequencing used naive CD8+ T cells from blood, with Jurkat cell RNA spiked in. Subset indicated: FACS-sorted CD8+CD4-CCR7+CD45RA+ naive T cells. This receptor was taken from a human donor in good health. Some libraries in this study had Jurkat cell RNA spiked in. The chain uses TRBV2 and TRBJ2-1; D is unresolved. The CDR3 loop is CASPDPLRNEQFF. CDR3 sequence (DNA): TGTGCCAGCCCTGACCCTCTACGCAATGAGCAGTTCTTC.